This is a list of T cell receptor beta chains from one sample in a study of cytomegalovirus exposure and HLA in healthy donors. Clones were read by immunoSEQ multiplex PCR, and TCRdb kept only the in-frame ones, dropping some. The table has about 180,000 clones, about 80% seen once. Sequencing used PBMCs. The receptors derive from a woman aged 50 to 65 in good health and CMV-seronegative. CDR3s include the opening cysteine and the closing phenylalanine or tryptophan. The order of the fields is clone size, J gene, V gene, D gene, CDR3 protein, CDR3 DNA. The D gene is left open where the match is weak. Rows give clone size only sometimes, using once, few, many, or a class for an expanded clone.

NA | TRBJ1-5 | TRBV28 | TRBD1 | CASSGRTYDRALQPQHF | TGTGCCAGCAGTGGACGGACGTACGACAGGGCACTTCAGCCCCAGCATTTT
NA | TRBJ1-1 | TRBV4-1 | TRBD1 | CASSLSMGQGGFSEAFF | TGCGCCAGCAGCCTTTCCATGGGACAGGGGGGGTTCAGTGAAGCTTTCTTT
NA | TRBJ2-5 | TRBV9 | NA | CASSVLREGETQYF | TGTGCCAGCAGCGTTCTCAGGGAAGGAGAGACCCAGTACTTC
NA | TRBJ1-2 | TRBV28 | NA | CASSFRKGYGYTF | TGTGCCAGCAGTTTCCGAAAGGGGTATGGCTACACCTTC
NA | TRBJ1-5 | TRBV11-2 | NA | CASSSQGSNQPQHF | TGTGCCAGCAGCTCACAGGGAAGCAATCAGCCCCAGCATTTT
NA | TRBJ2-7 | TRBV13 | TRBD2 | CASRTLAGSAYEQYF | TGTGCCAGCAGGACGCTAGCGGGTTCCGCCTACGAGCAGTACTTC
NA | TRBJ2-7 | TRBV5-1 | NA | CASSLSRDFSSYEQYF | TGCGCCAGCAGCTTATCCAGGGATTTTAGCTCCTACGAGCAGTACTTC
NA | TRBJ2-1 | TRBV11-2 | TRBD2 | CASTILAGGRDEQFF | TGTGCCAGCACCATACTAGCGGGGGGGCGCGATGAGCAGTTCTTC
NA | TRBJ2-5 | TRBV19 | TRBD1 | CASSIEGQGQQYF | TGTGCCAGTAGTATAGAGGGACAGGGACAGCAGTACTTC
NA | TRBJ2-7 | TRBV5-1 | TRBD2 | CASSLGSSGGAYEQYF | TGCGCCAGCAGCTTGGGTTCTAGCGGGGGGGCATACGAGCAGTACTTC
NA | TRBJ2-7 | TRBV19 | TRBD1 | CASSTWTGGSYEQYF | TGTGCCAGTAGTACGTGGACAGGGGGTTCCTACGAGCAGTACTTC
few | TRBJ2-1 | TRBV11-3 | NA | CASSSISGVEQFF | TGTGCCAGCAGCTCTATTTCGGGGGTTGAGCAGTTCTTC
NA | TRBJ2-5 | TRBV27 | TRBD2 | CASSLRSGVGLAEQETQYF | TGTGCCAGCAGCCTGAGAAGTGGGGTCGGACTAGCGGAACAAGAGACCCAGTACTTC
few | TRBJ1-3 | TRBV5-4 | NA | CASSFAAGPGFSGNTIYF | TGTGCCAGCAGCTTTGCCGCCGGCCCGGGGTTCTCTGGAAACACCATATATTTT
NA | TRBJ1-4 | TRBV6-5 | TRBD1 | CASSSNYRGNEKLFF | TGTGCCAGCAGTTCGAACTACAGGGGGAATGAAAAACTGTTTTTT
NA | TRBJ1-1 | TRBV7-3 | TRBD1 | CASSAQGGTEAFF | TGTGCCAGCAGCGCCCAGGGGGGTACTGAAGCTTTCTTT
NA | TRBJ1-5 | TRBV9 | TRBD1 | CASSGTGGPNQPQHF | TGTGCCAGCAGCGGGACAGGGGGCCCCAATCAGCCCCAGCATTTT
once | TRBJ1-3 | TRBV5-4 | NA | CASSLGGNREGNTIYF | TGTGCCAGCAGCCTCGGGGGGAACAGGGAGGGAAACACCATATATTTT
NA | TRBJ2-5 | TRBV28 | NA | CASSIGHLQETQYF | TGTGCCAGCAGTATAGGACATCTACAAGAGACCCAGTACTTC
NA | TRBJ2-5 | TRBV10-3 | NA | CAISEAAGREETQYF | TGTGCCATCAGTGAGGCGGCGGGACGTGAAGAGACCCAGTACTTC
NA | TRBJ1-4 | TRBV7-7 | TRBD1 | CASSAGTAAFEKLFF | TGTGCTAGCAGCGCGGGGACAGCGGCCTTTGAAAAACTGTTTTTT
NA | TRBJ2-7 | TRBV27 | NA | CASRQIGGPYEQYF | TGTGCCAGCAGACAAATCGGGGGGCCCTACGAGCAGTACTTC
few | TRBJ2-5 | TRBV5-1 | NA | CASSMGGLHEETQYF | TGCGCCAGCAGCATGGGTGGACTCCACGAGGAGACCCAGTACTTC
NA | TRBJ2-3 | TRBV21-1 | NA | CASSVSGGPDSTDTQYF | TGTGCCAGCAGTGTTAGCGGGGGACCGGATAGCACAGATACGCAGTATTTT
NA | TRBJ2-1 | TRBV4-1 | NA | CASSPRGGDEQFF | TGCGCCAGCAGCCCCCGGGGTGGCGATGAGCAGTTCTTC
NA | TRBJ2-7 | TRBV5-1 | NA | CASSSGSTYEQYF | TGCGCCAGCAGCTCCGGTTCCACCTACGAGCAGTACTTC
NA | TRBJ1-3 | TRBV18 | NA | CASSPGGDGNTIYF | TGTGCCAGCTCCCCCGGGGGAGATGGAAACACCATATATTTT
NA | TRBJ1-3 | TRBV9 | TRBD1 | CASSAGQPGNTIYF | TGTGCCAGCAGCGCGGGACAGCCGGGAAACACCATATATTTT
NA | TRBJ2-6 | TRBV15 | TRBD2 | CATQWGGFSSGANVLTF | TGTGCCACCCAATGGGGGGGATTTAGCTCTGGGGCCAACGTCCTGACTTTC
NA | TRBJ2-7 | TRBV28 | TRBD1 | CASSSPGTGAYEQYF | TGTGCCAGCAGTTCCCCCGGGACAGGCGCGTACGAGCAGTACTTC
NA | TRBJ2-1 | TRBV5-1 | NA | CASSWGGNPYNEQFF | TGCGCCAGCAGCTGGGGGGGCAATCCCTACAATGAGCAGTTCTTC
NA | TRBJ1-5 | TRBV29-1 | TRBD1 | CSVVAGTAPNQPQHF | TGCAGCGTAGTAGCCGGGACAGCACCTAATCAGCCCCAGCATTTT
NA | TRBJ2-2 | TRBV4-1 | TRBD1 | CASSQDAGQGELFF | TGCGCCAGCAGCCAAGATGCGGGACAGGGAGAGCTGTTTTTT
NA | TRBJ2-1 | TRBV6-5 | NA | CASSKPGLLAPEQFF | TGTGCCAGCAGTAAGCCGGGACTCCTCGCTCCGGAGCAGTTCTTC
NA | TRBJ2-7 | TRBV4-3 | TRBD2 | CASSQAGGGYYEQYF | TGCGCCAGCAGCCAAGCGGGGGGAGGGTACTACGAGCAGTACTTC
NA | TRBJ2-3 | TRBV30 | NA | CAWSVLGSGDTQYF | TGTGCCTGGAGTGTACTAGGGAGTGGAGATACGCAGTATTTT
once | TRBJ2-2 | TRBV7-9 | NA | CASSLAGANTGELFF | TGTGCCAGCAGCTTAGCAGGGGCCAACACCGGGGAGCTGTTTTTT
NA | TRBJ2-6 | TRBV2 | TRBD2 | CASSTSDSGANVLTF | TGTGCCAGCAGCACTAGCGACTCTGGGGCCAACGTCCTGACTTTC
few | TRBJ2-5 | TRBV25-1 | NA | CASSEITRLENQETQYF | TGTGCCAGCAGTGAAATTACCCGACTCGAAAATCAAGAGACCCAGTACTTC
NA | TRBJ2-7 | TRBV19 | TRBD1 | CASSVGQGALYEQYF | TGTGCCAGTAGTGTGGGACAGGGGGCGCTCTACGAGCAGTACTTC
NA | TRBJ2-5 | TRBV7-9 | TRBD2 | CSSSPPGTSGGGAETQYF | TGTTCCAGCAGCCCCCCCGGGACTAGCGGGGGGGGAGCAGAGACCCAGTACTTC
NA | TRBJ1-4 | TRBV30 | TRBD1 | CAWQNYRGDEKLFF | TGTGCCTGGCAAAATTACAGGGGGGATGAAAAACTGTTTTTT
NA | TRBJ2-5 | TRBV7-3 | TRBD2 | CASSLTVTSGGAETQYF | TGTGCCAGCAGCTTAACGGTGACTAGCGGGGGGGCGGAGACCCAGTACTTC
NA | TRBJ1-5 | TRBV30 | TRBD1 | CAWTPDRAQPQHF | TGTGCCTGGACCCCCGACAGGGCCCAGCCCCAGCATTTT
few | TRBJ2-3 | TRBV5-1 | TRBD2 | CASSWPSSGRAEARDTQYF | TGCGCCAGCAGCTGGCCCTCTAGCGGGAGGGCCGAGGCCAGAGATACGCAGTATTTT
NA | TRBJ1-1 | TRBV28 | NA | CASEGNTEAFF | TGTGCCAGCGAGGGGAACACTGAAGCTTTCTTT
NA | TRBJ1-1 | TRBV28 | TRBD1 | CASSLLGHRGMNTEAFF | TGTGCCAGCAGTTTATTGGGGCACAGGGGAATGAACACTGAAGCTTTCTTT
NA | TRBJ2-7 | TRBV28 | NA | CASSTRGQPSYEQYF | TGTGCCAGCAGTACCAGGGGCCAACCCTCCTACGAGCAGTACTTC
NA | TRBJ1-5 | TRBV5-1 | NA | CASSLEGGPQHF | TGCGCCAGCAGCTTGGAAGGCGGGCCCCAGCATTTT
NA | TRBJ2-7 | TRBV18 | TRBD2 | CASSPLVAGDYEQYF | TGTGCCAGCTCACCACTTGTAGCGGGGGACTACGAGCAGTACTTC
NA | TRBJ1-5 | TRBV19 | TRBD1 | CASSTPYRDRDQPQHF | TGTGCCAGTAGTACCCCCTACCGGGACAGAGATCAGCCCCAGCATTTT